This TCR beta chain is from a study of blood T cell repertoires in COVID-19. Study as a whole: The samples span acute and convalescent COVID-19 from the United States, Italy and Spain. In each case, the material was cDNA or gDNA derived from T cells, B-cell-depleted T cells, or PBMCs.

The data were produced by immunoSEQ multiplex PCR, yet TCRdb's version contains in-frame clones alone and is incomplete. The sample records under 300,000 clones, around 90% being singletons. This CDR3 is 17 amino acids long. This sequence joins TRBV21-1 and TRBJ2-7; the table's D gene call, TRBD2, was not cross checked with the DNA. TRBV21-1 has pseudogene status. This clonotype originated in a man in his 60s who had recovered from COVID-19. Sequenced material: peripheral blood. The CDR3 DNA follows: TGTGCCAGCAGCCCAGGGAGCGGGGGCTCAAGCTCCTACGAGCAGTACTTC. Amino acid sequence: CASSPGSGGSSSYEQYF.